These 29 T cell receptor beta chains share one sample of origin, sequenced in a study of T cell clonotyping in hematopoietic cell transplantation. Clones were read by immunoSEQ multiplex PCR, and TCRdb kept only the in-frame ones, dropping some. The table has 16,000 or so clones, 61% seen once. This specimen was PBMCs, taken 30 days after allogeneic stem cell transplant. The receptor set was obtained from a male patient in his forties or fifties who had an allogeneic stem cell transplant from an unrelated donor, so T cells may come from the graft donor. Some clones in this sample may be carry-over from other donors' samples.

The chain combines TRBV6-6 with TRBJ1-4; D remains ambiguous. The V gene lost 4 bases and the J gene lost 6 bases, with 6 bases spanning the gap. CDR1 is MNHNY, CDR2 SVGAGI, per germline (reference sequence). The CDR3 covers 12 residues. This chain's CDR3 is CASSSGDEKLFF. The CDR3 DNA sequence: TGTGCCAGCAGTTCCGGGGATGAAAAACTGTTTTTT.

This chain connects TRBV5-1 to TRBJ2-7, with TRBD2 matching over 9 bases. The CDR3 contains 16 residues. V was pared by 0 bases and J by 0 bases, with 4 bases of the junction left unmatched. Germline V gene sequence: CDR1 SGHRS, CDR2 YFSETQ. The CDR3 protein is CASSLVLAGDSYEQYF. In DNA, the CDR3 is TGCGCCAGCAGCTTGGTGTTAGCGGGGGACTCCTACGAGCAGTACTTC.

CDR3 nucleotide sequence: TGCGCCAGCAGCCAAGAAGTCAGGGCGGCTGGAAACACCATATATTTT. Amino acids: CASSQEVRAAGNTIYF. This sequence joins TRBV4-1 and TRBJ1-3; tentatively, D is TRBD1 (5 bases). The V and J ends lost 0 bases and 2 bases respectively, with 11 bases between them. The CDR3 covers 16 residues. Germline V gene sequence: CDR1 MGHRA, CDR2 YSYEKL.

The chain couples TRBV7-2 to TRBJ1-2; D is possibly TRBD1 (6 bases). Trimming removed 1 base at V and 6 bases at J, with 21 bases between. The CDR3 length is 17 residues. Germline V gene sequence: CDR1 SGHTA, CDR2 FQGNSA. CDR3 residues: CASSLEQGSILLDGYTF. CDR3 DNA: TGTGCCAGCAGCTTAGAACAGGGATCAATCCTCCTGGATGGCTACACCTTC.

This rearrangement joins TRBV30 to TRBJ1-1, with a weak D call TRBD1 (5 bases). This CDR3 contains 14 residues. V was clipped by 4 bases and J by 5 bases, with 17 bases between them. Germline CDR1 GTSNPN, CDR2 SVGIG (reference sequence). The CDR3 DNA is TGTGCCTGGAATCCCCTCGGGGCGGGAACTGAAGCTTTCTTT. Protein product: CAWNPLGAGTEAFF.

This chain links TRBV30 with TRBJ1-2, with D possibly being TRBD1 (5 bases). The CDR3 totals 14 residues. The V and J ends lost 0 bases and 4 bases respectively, with 12 bases between them. Germline assignment: CDR1 GTSNPN and CDR2 SVGIG (reference sequence). DNA for the CDR3: TGTGCCTGGAGTGTACCCGGGACGGCCTATGGCTACACCTTC. Translating it yields CAWSVPGTAYGYTF.

This rearrangement joins TRBV14 to TRBJ1-2, with D hard to call. Between the trimmed V and J ends, which lost 0 bases and 0 bases, there was a span of 14 bases. From germline, CDR1 is SGHDN and CDR2 FVKESK. This CDR3 has 17 residues. The CDR3: CASSQEVLSGSNYGYTF. The CDR3 DNA is TGTGCCAGCAGCCAAGAAGTGTTATCGGGATCTAACTATGGCTACACCTTC.

The chain carries TRBV2 and TRBJ2-1; 10 positions agree with TRBD2. The CDR3 contains 14 residues. Trimming took 8 bases from V and 9 from J; bases not matched to a gene: 10. CDR1 is SNHLY and CDR2 is FYNNEI in the germline V gene. The CDR3 reads CASLRTSGRFEQFF. The DNA for the CDR3 is TGTGCCAGCCTAAGGACTAGCGGTAGATTTGAGCAGTTCTTC.

The chain has TRBV11-2 and TRBJ2-3; no clear D gene. The DNA end favors TRBJ1-5, so the J call may be wrong. The CDR3 runs to 12 residues. The germline V gene has CDR1 SGHAT and CDR2 FQNNGV. This CDR3 reads CASSLVPTAQHF. Here the CDR3 DNA reads TGTGCCAGCAGCTTAGTACCGACTGCCCAGCATTTT.

This clone was detected a few times. The V gene is TRBV5-6, the J gene TRBJ2-5, with unresolved D. Deletions cut 1 base from V and 1 base from J, with 8 bases between. From germline, CDR1 is SGHDT and CDR2 YYEEEE. The CDR3 spans 14 residues. CDR3 region: CASSLLLGQETQYF. DNA for the CDR3: TGTGCCAGCAGCTTGTTATTGGGCCAAGAGACCCAGTACTTC.

The gene calls are TRBV7-9 and TRBJ2-7; 7 bases match TRBD2. Looked up from germline, CDR1 is SEHNR and CDR2 is FQNEAQ (reference sequence). CDR3 length: 15 amino acids. Unmatched junction bases numbered 8, after V lost 6 bases and J lost 0 bases. The CDR3 DNA reads as TGTGCCAGCAGACCCAGCGGGGCCCTCTCCTACGAGCAGTACTTC. Translated, it gives CASRPSGALSYEQYF.

The rearrangement uses TRBV2 and TRBJ1-2; 9 nucleotides agree with TRBD1. The CDR3 covers 14 residues. The V gene end was trimmed by 5 bases and the J gene end by 7 bases; junction bases not matched to a gene: 8. In germline, CDR1 is SNHLY, CDR2 FYNNEI. The CDR3, as DNA: TGTGCCAGCAGTAGTGAACAGGGGGCTGGTGGCTACACCTTC. This codes for CASSSEQGAGGYTF. Full variable domain (remainder filled in from reference TRBV2 and TRBJ1-2): EPEVTQTPSHQVTQMGQEVILRCVPISNHLYFYWYRQILGQKVEFLVSFYNNEISEKSEIFDDQFSVERPDGSNFTLKIRSTKLEDSAMYFCASSSEQGAGGYTFGSGTRLTVV.

J is TRBJ2-3 and V is TRBV30; 10 bases line up with TRBD2. Germline values: CDR1 GTSNPN, CDR2 SVGIG (reference sequence). V shed 2 bases, J shed 6 bases, and the junction held 11 bases outside the gene matches. CDR3 length equals 16 residues. CDR3 protein: CAWSPPGGSGGDTQYF. Written as DNA, the CDR3 is TGTGCCTGGAGTCCCCCGGGGGGTAGCGGGGGGGATACGCAGTATTTT.

The V call is TRBV30, the J call TRBJ2-1; 10 nucleotides align to TRBD2. This CDR3 has 13 amino acids. Germline CDR1 is GTSNPN and CDR2 is SVGIG (reference sequence). CDR3 in amino acids: CAVTSGIYNEQFF. The CDR3 DNA sequence: TGTGCAGTAACTAGCGGGATTTACAATGAGCAGTTCTTC.

This chain links TRBV5-1 with TRBJ1-1; a possible D gene is TRBD1 (6 bases). This CDR3 comprises 15 residues. CDR1 and CDR2 from the germline V gene are SGHRS and YFSETQ. V was pared by 4 bases and J by 3 bases, with 16 bases between. DNA for the CDR3: TGCGCCAGCAGCCCTTTCCCGGGGGCGGACACTGAAGCTTTCTTT. Amino acids: CASSPFPGADTEAFF. The full variable domain, its missing parts supplied by reference TRBV5-1 and TRBJ1-1, is KAGVTQTPRYLIKTRGQQVTLSCSPISGHRSVSWYQQTPGQGLQFLFEYFSETQRNKGNFPGRFSGRQFSNSRSEMNVSTLELGDSALYLCASSPFPGADTEAFFGQGTRLTVV.

This sequence joins TRBV25-1 and TRBJ2-7; D call uncertain. In germline, CDR1 is MGHDK, CDR2 SYGVNS. Deletions cut 6 bases from V and 0 bases from J, with 9 bases between. The CDR3 runs 13 residues. CDR3 in DNA: TGTGCCAGCAGGGCCGCGGCCTCCTACGAGCAGTACTTC. Translating it yields CASRAAASYEQYF.

The chain is built from TRBV6-5 and TRBJ1-6, with a weak D call TRBD1 (6 bases). V was pared by 11 bases and J by 6 bases, with 17 bases between. The CDR3 is 14 amino acids. CDR1 MNHEY and CDR2 SVGAGI come from the germline V gene. Written as DNA, the CDR3 is TGTGCCTCCCAAGGGGGGTCGGGTAATTCACCCCTCCACTTT. Translating it yields CASQGGSGNSPLHF.

This chain uses TRBV7-9 with TRBJ2-2; D might be TRBD1 (6 bases). The CDR3 totals 15 residues. The germline V gene has CDR1 SEHNR and CDR2 FQNEAQ (reference sequence). Trimming shortened V by 1 base and J by 3 bases, and 9 bases separated the two germline ends. The CDR3 sequence is CASSLGTAYTGELFF. As DNA, the CDR3 is TGTGCCAGCAGCTTAGGGACAGCTTACACCGGGGAGCTGTTTTTT.

This clone is a singleton in its sample. The chain combines TRBV2 with TRBJ2-7; D may be TRBD1 (5 bases). The CDR3 length is 14 residues. V was clipped by 7 bases and J by 3 bases, with 16 bases between them. The germline V gene encodes CDR1 SNHLY and CDR2 FYNNEI. The chain's CDR3 is CASNLQANGYEQYF. CDR3 nucleotides: TGTGCCAGCAACTTACAGGCGAACGGCTACGAGCAGTACTTC.

V is TRBV5-8 and J is TRBJ2-5, with TRBD2 as a possible D gene (6 bases). Germline lookup yields CDR1 SGHTS and CDR2 YDEGEE. The CDR3 consists of 12 residues. Trimming removed 9 bases at V and 2 bases at J, with 11 bases between. CDR3 bases: TGTGCCACACGGGAGTTACAAGAGACCCAGTACTTC. Encoded protein: CATRELQETQYF.

The chain couples TRBV19 to TRBJ1-1; D gene unclear. The V end lost 3 bases, the J end lost 2 bases, and 10 bases lay between the germline ends. The CDR3 runs to 14 residues. Germline-derived CDR1 and CDR2 are LNHDA and SQIVND (reference sequence). CDR3: CASSIDGPNTEAFF. The CDR3 DNA is TGTGCCAGTAGTATTGATGGGCCTAACACTGAAGCTTTCTTT.

This chain connects TRBV7-2 to TRBJ1-2; D gene unclear. From germline, CDR1 is SGHTA and CDR2 FQGNSA. This CDR3 region has 12 residues. Trimming took off 1 base at V and 6 bases at J, with 6 bases between the two ends. The CDR3 DNA sequence: TGTGCCAGCAGCTTAGGGAGGAATGGCTACACCTTC. The encoded protein is CASSLGRNGYTF.

V and J are TRBV30 and TRBJ2-6; D is undetermined. Trimming removed 0 bases from V and 2 bases from J, with 2 bases in between. CDR3 length: 13 amino acids. Germline loops: CDR1 GTSNPN, CDR2 SVGIG (reference sequence). CDR3 DNA: TGTGCCTGGAGTGTAACTGGGGCCAACGTCCTGACTTTC. Its translation is CAWSVTGANVLTF.

The V gene is TRBV25-1, the J gene TRBJ1-1; 8 bases are shared with TRBD1. The J segment lost 7 bases and the V segment lost 7 bases, leaving 11 bases of the junction unmatched. Germline-derived CDR1 and CDR2 are MGHDK and SYGVNS. The CDR3 runs to 14 residues. The CDR3 DNA reads as TGTGCCAGCACTCCCCGGACAGGGAGAAATGAAGCTTTCTTT. Amino acid sequence: CASTPRTGRNEAFF.

This chain connects TRBV30 to TRBJ1-1; the match to TRBD1 covers 8 bases. V lost 5 bases to trimming and J lost 5 bases; unmatched junction nucleotides: 16. This CDR3 region has 16 residues. CDR1 is GTSNPN and CDR2 is SVGIG in the germline V gene (reference sequence). CDR3 loop: CAWGPGQVLFRTEAFF. CDR3 DNA sequence: TGTGCCTGGGGGCCGGGACAGGTTTTATTTCGGACTGAAGCTTTCTTT.

There are a few counts of this clone. CDR3 in DNA: TGTGCCAGCAGCCAAGGGGCTGGCTTCACAGATACGCAGTATTTT. Translated, it gives CASSQGAGFTDTQYF. The chain employs TRBV14 and TRBJ2-3; no reliable D call. Germline V gene lookup returns CDR1 SGHDN and CDR2 FVKESK. The CDR3 is made up of 15 amino acids. Trimming left V 1 base short and J 2 bases short, with 10 bases between.

This chain joins TRBV6-5 and TRBJ2-7; TRBD2 aligns across 10 bases. The CDR3 totals 13 residues. Germline V gene sequence: CDR1 MNHEY, CDR2 SVGAGI. The V segment lost 8 bases and the J segment 0 bases; nucleotides outside the gene matches: 1. DNA of the CDR3: TGTGCCAGCCGGACTAGCGGCTCCTACGAGCAGTACTTC. This gives the protein CASRTSGSYEQYF.

The J gene is TRBJ2-7, the V gene TRBV4-1; a possible D gene is TRBD2 (6 bases). Germline CDR1 is MGHRA and CDR2 is YSYEKL. V lost 0 bases, J lost 0 bases, and 12 bases lay in between. The CDR3 runs to 16 residues. The CDR3: CASSQDAPGGSYEQYF. The CDR3 nucleotides read TGCGCCAGCAGCCAAGATGCCCCCGGGGGCTCCTACGAGCAGTACTTC.

The CDR3 protein is CAWSAQGVPEKLFF. The CDR3 DNA reads TGTGCCTGGAGCGCCCAGGGGGTGCCCGAAAAACTGTTTTTT. The chain employs TRBV30 and TRBJ1-4, with TRBD1 matching 7 bases. Germline V gene sequence: CDR1 GTSNPN, CDR2 SVGIG (reference sequence). V lost 3 bases, J lost 8 bases, and 9 bases stayed unmatched. The CDR3 contains 14 residues.